The 9 T cell receptor beta chains below come from one sample, sequenced in a study of neurological immune-mediated disorders. In TCRdb, the 5' RACE reads were re-called with MiXCR into one record per CDR3 protein. The table records 30,000 to 45,000 distinct CDR3 sequences, about 9.3% of them present only once. The sequenced sample consisted of PBMCs. These receptors all come from a woman aged 30 to 39 with HTLV-1-associated myelopathy (HAM/TSP).

In its sample, this clonotype was seen many times. The V call is TRBV7-2, the J call TRBJ1-6; 9 bases agree with TRBD1. Germline V gene lookup returns CDR1 SGHTA and CDR2 FQGNSA. This CDR3 spans 16 amino acids. Trimming took 6 bases from V and 9 from J; bases not matched to a gene: 12. In DNA form, the CDR3 reads TGTGCCAGCAGTTCCGGACAGGGGAGTCGAAGTTCACCCCTCCACTTT. It translates to CASSSGQGSRSSPLHF.

Judged by abundance, this clonotype is medium-sized. This chain connects TRBV27 to TRBJ1-5; perhaps TRBD1 as D (6 bases). This CDR3 is built from 14 residues. V lost 3 bases and J 4 bases, leaving 10 bases between the germline ends. CDR1 and CDR2 from the germline V gene are MNHEY and SMNVEV (reference sequence). The CDR3 nucleotides are TGTGCCAGCAGTTTCGCCGGGACAAATCAGCCCCAGCATTTT. This translates into CASSFAGTNQPQHF.

This clonotype has ten or more counts. The genes are TRBV20-1 and TRBJ2-7, with 10 bases identical to TRBD1. The trim removed 6 bases at V and 6 bases at J, leaving 5 bases unmatched. Germline V gives CDR1 DFQATT, CDR2 SNEGSKA (reference sequence). The CDR3 is made up of 12 amino acids. The CDR3 nucleotides read TGCAGTGCCCCGACAGGGGGCCTCGAGCAGTACTTC. Translating it yields CSAPTGGLEQYF.

This clonotype is deemed medium-sized. The V gene is TRBV20-1, the J gene TRBJ2-3; D remains ambiguous. From germline, CDR1 is DFQATT and CDR2 SNEGSKA (reference sequence). This CDR3 spans 15 amino acids. Trimming cost V 1 base and J 0 bases, with 11 bases left between them. The CDR3 DNA follows: TGCAGTGCTAGAGGTGTCGGTGGGAGCACAGATACGCAGTATTTT. Translation gives CSARGVGGSTDTQYF.

With respect to this clonotype: Because the CDR3's place on the DNA is in doubt, the DNA is left out and the CDR3 is given as listed by TCRdb. The rearrangement uses TRBV5-1 and TRBJ1-1; TRBD1, as called in the table, went unchecked against the DNA. The CDR3 is 21 amino acids in total, end residues counted. Germline V lookup: CDR1 SGHRS, CDR2 YFSETQ. The CDR3 region is CASSFYICSAWRGGSDTEAFF.

In this sample, this clonotype turned up many times. The rearrangement links TRBV29-1 to TRBJ2-1; 12 bases line up with TRBD2. The CDR3 has 14 amino acids. Trimming took 4 bases from V and 5 from J; bases not matched to a gene: 3. Germline CDR1 is SQVTM and CDR2 is ANQGSEA. The CDR3 nucleotides are TGCAGCGTTGGATCTAGCGGGGGGGACAATGAGCAGTTCTTC. Its translation is CSVGSSGGDNEQFF.

This clonotype showed up many times. The rearrangement joins TRBV20-1 to TRBJ2-2; TRBD1 agrees at 9 bases. Germline V gene sequence: CDR1 DFQATT, CDR2 SNEGSKA (reference sequence). V lost 5 bases, J lost 5 bases, and 6 bases stayed unmatched. CDR3 length: 14 residues. In nucleotides, the CDR3 is TGCAGTGCTCCCACAGGGGGCTCTACCGGGGAGCTGTTTTTT. This gives the protein CSAPTGGSTGELFF.

At least ten counts were recorded for this clonotype. The chain employs TRBV18 and TRBJ1-6, with D perhaps TRBD1 (5 bases). This CDR3 spans 15 amino acids. The V gene's germline CDR1 is KGHSH and CDR2 LQKENI. V was trimmed by 2 bases and J by 7 bases, leaving 12 bases between them. DNA for the CDR3: TGTGCCAGCTCACCAAGGGACGGATCAAATTCACCCCTCCACTTT. Translating gives CASSPRDGSNSPLHF.

Ten or more counts support this clonotype. V gene TRBV18 combines with J gene TRBJ2-2, with D possibly being TRBD1 (6 bases). There are 15 residues in the CDR3. Germline lookup yields CDR1 KGHSH and CDR2 LQKENI. V lost 4 bases and J 1 base, leaving 10 bases between the germline ends. CDR3 protein: CASSLKQGNTGELFF. Written as DNA, the CDR3 is TGTGCCAGCTCACTGAAACAGGGGAACACCGGGGAGCTGTTTTTT.